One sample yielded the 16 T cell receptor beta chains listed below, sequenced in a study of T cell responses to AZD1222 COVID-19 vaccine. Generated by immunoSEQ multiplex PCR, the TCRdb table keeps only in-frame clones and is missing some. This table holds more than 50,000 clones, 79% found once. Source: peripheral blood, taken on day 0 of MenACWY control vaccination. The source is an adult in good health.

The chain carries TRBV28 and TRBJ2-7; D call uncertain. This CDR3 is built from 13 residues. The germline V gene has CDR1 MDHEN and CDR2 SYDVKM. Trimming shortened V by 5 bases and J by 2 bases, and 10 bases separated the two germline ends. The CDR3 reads CASSPRAAYEQYF. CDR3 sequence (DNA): TGTGCCAGCAGTCCCCGTGCGGCCTACGAGCAGTACTTC.

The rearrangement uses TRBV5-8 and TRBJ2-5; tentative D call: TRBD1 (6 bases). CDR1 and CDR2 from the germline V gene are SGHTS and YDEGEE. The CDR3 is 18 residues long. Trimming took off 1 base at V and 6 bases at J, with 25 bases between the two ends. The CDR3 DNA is TGTGCCAGCAGCTTGAATTGGGGGCTTGGATCTAGGGGGAAGACCCAGTACTTC. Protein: CASSLNWGLGSRGKTQYF. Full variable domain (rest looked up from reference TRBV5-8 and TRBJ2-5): EAGVTQSPTHLIKTRGQQATLRCSPISGHTSVYWYQQALGLGLQFLLWYDEGEERNRGNFPPRFSGRQFPNYSSELNVNALELEDSALYLCASSLNWGLGSRGKTQYFGPGTRLLVL.

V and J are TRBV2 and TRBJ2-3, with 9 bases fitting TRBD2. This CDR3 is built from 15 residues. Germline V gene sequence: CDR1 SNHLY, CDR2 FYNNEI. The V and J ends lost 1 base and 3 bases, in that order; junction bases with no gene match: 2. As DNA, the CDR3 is TGTGCCAGCAGTGAAGTAGCGGGAGTGACAGATACGCAGTATTTT. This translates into CASSEVAGVTDTQYF.

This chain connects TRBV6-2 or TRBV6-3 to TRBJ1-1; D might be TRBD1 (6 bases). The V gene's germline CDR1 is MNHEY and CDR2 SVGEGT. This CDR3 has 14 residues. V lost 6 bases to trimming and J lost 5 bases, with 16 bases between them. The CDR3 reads CASSETPGVTEAFF. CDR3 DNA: TGTGCCAGCAGCGAGACGCCAGGGGTAACTGAAGCTTTCTTT.

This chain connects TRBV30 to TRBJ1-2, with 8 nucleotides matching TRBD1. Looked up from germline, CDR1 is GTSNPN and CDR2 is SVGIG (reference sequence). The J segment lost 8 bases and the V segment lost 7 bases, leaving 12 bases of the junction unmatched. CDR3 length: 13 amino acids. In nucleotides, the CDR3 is TGTGCCTTCCTCCGGGACAGGCCGTGGGGCTACACCTTC. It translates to CAFLRDRPWGYTF.

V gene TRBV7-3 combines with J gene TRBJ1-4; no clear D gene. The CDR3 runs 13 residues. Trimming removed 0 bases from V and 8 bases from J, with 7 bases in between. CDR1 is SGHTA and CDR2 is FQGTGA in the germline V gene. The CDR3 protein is CASSLTLREKLFF. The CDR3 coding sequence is TGTGCCAGCAGCTTAACGCTAAGAGAAAAACTGTTTTTT.

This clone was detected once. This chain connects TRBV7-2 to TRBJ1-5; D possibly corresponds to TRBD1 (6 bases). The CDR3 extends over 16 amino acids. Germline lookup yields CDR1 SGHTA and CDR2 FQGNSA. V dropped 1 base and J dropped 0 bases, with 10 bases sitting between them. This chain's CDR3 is CASSLVGGYSNQPQHF. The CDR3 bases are TGTGCCAGCAGCTTAGTAGGGGGTTATAGCAATCAGCCCCAGCATTTT. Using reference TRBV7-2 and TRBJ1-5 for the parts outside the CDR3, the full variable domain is GAGVSQSPSNKVTEKGKDVELRCDPISGHTALYWYRQSLGQGLEFLIYFQGNSAPDKSGLPSDRFSAERTGGSVSTLTIQRTQQEDSAVYLCASSLVGGYSNQPQHFGDGTRLSIL.

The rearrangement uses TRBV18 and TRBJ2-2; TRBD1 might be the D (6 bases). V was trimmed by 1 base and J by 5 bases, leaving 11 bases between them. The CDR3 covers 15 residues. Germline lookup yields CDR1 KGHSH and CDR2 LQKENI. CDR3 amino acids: CASSPRQGPTGELFF. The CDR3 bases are TGTGCCAGCTCACCACGGCAGGGGCCAACCGGGGAGCTGTTTTTT.

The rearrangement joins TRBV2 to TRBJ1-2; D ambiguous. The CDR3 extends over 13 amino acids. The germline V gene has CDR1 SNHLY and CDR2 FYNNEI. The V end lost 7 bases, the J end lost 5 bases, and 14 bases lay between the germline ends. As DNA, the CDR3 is TGTGCCAGCACGACTTTAAGGGCTTATGGCTACACCTTC. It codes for CASTTLRAYGYTF.

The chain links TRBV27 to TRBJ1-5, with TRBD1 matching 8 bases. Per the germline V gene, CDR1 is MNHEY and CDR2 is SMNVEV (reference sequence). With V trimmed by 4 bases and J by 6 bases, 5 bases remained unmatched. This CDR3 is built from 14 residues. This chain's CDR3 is CASSSGTGIQPQHF. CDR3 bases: TGTGCCAGCAGTTCCGGGACAGGAATTCAGCCCCAGCATTTT.

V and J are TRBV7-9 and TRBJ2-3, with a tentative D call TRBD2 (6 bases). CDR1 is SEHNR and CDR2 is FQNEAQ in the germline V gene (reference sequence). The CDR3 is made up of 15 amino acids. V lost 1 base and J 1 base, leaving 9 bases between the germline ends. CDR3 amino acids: CASSLGGGGTDTQYF. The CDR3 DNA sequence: TGTGCCAGCAGCTTAGGAGGAGGGGGCACAGATACGCAGTATTTT.

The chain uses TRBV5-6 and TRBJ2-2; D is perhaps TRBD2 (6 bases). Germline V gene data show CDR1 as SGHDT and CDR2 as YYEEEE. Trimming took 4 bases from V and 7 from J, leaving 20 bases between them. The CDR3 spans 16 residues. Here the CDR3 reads CASSARPTRFSGELFF. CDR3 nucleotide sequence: TGTGCCAGCAGCGCCCGGCCGACTAGGTTCAGCGGGGAGCTGTTTTTT.

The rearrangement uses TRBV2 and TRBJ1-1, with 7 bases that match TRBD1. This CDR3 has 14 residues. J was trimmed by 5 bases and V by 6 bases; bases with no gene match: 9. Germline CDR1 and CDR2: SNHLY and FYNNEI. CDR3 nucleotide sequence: TGTGCCAGCAGCTCCGGACAGGTTTTAACTGAAGCTTTCTTT. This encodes CASSSGQVLTEAFF. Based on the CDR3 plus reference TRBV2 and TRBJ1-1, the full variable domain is EPEVTQTPSHQVTQMGQEVILRCVPISNHLYFYWYRQILGQKVEFLVSFYNNEISEKSEIFDDQFSVERPDGSNFTLKIRSTKLEDSAMYFCASSSGQVLTEAFFGQGTRLTVV.

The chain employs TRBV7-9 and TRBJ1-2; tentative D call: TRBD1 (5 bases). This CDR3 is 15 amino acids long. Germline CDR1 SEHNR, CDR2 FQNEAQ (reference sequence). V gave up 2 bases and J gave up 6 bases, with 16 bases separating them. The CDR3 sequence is CASSLSDIQHHGYTF. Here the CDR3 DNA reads TGTGCCAGCAGCTTATCGGACATTCAACATCATGGCTACACCTTC.

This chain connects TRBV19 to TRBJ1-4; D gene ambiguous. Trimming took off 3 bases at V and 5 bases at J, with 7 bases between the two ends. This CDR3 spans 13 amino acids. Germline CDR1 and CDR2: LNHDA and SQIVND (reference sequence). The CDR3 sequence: CASSIGGNEKLFF. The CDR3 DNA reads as TGTGCCAGTAGTATCGGCGGAAATGAAAAACTGTTTTTT. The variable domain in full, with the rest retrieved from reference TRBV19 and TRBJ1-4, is DGGITQSPKYLFRKEGQNVTLSCEQNLNHDAMYWYRQDPGQGLRLIYYSQIVNDFQKGDIAEGYSVSREKKESFPLTVTSAQKNPTAFYLCASSIGGNEKLFFGSGTQLSVL.

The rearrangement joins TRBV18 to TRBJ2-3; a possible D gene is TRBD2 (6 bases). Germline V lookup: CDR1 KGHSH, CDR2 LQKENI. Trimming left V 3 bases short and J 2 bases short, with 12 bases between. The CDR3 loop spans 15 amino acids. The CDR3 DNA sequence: TGTGCCAGCTCACCCCAGGACTACTCCACAGATACGCAGTATTTT. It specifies CASSPQDYSTDTQYF.